These 16 T cell receptor beta chains were sequenced from one sample in a study of T cell changes during pregnancy in multiple sclerosis. Profiled with immunoSEQ multiplex PCR; TCRdb holds only in-frame clones, not every one. Seen here are fewer than 35,000 clones, 90% observed once, and the top ten hold about 0.4%. Sequencing was performed on CD4+ T cells from peripheral blood mononuclear cells, taken in the second trimester of pregnancy. Source of these receptors: a female donor in good health, enrolled as a control in a pregnancy study.

CDR3 nucleotide sequence: TGTGCCATCAGTGCTGCCACATATCAGCCCCAGCATTTT. Protein: CAISAATYQPQHF. V gene TRBV10-3 combines with J gene TRBJ1-5; D ambiguous. The V gene's germline CDR1 is ENHRY and CDR2 SYGVKD. V lost 4 bases and J 5 bases, leaving 9 bases between the germline ends. The CDR3 extends over 13 amino acids.

This sequence joins TRBV27 and TRBJ2-7; D may be TRBD2 (5 bases). V was cut by 10 bases and J by 5 bases, with 18 bases left in between. The CDR3 is made up of 13 amino acids. In germline, CDR1 is MNHEY, CDR2 SMNVEV (reference sequence). CDR3 amino acids: CATGGQSWNEQYF. CDR3 nucleotide sequence: TGTGCCACCGGCGGGCAGTCGTGGAACGAGCAGTACTTC.

The chain is built from TRBV2 and TRBJ2-7; TRBD2 matches at 8 bases. Germline CDR1 and CDR2: SNHLY and FYNNEI. CDR3 length: 14 amino acids. V shed 4 bases and J 7 bases; nucleotides not matched to a gene: 9. The CDR3 DNA is TGTGCCAGCAGTGTGACGGGAGGGCAGGGTGAGCAGTACTTC. Its translation is CASSVTGGQGEQYF. Full variable domain (missing parts from reference TRBV2 and TRBJ2-7): EPEVTQTPSHQVTQMGQEVILRCVPISNHLYFYWYRQILGQKVEFLVSFYNNEISEKSEIFDDQFSVERPDGSNFTLKIRSTKLEDSAMYFCASSVTGGQGEQYFGPGTRLTVT.

This clone has a single count. The chain links TRBV5-1 to TRBJ1-4; 12 bases are shared with TRBD1. The CDR3 extends over 16 amino acids. V lost 4 bases to trimming and J lost 5 bases; unmatched junction nucleotides: 6. Germline V lookup: CDR1 SGHRS, CDR2 YFSETQ. Written as DNA, the CDR3 is TGCGCCAGCAGCACGGGACAGGGGGCCTTCAATGAAAAACTGTTTTTT. This translates into CASSTGQGAFNEKLFF. The entire variable domain, with the rest obtained from reference TRBV5-1 and TRBJ1-4, is as follows: KAGVTQTPRYLIKTRGQQVTLSCSPISGHRSVSWYQQTPGQGLQFLFEYFSETQRNKGNFPGRFSGRQFSNSRSEMNVSTLELGDSALYLCASSTGQGAFNEKLFFGSGTQLSVL.

In DNA, the CDR3 is TGCGCCAGCAGCCAAGATCCTAACCAGGGGGCGGGAGGCTACACCTTC. Translated, it gives CASSQDPNQGAGGYTF. This chain uses TRBV4-1 with TRBJ1-2, with 8 nucleotides matching TRBD1. CDR1 MGHRA and CDR2 YSYEKL come from the germline V gene. The V gene end was trimmed by 0 bases and the J gene end by 8 bases; junction bases not matched to a gene: 11. CDR3 length: 16 residues.

V gene TRBV7-2 combines with J gene TRBJ1-1, with D possibly matching TRBD1 (5 bases). V gave up 3 bases and J gave up 6 bases, with 11 bases separating them. Germline values: CDR1 SGHTA, CDR2 FQGNSA. The CDR3 totals 13 residues. CDR3 DNA sequence: TGTGCCAGCAGCTTTTGGCAGGGCGCTGAAGCTTTCTTT. Amino acid sequence: CASSFWQGAEAFF.

The J gene is TRBJ2-1, the V gene TRBV11-3; D is perhaps TRBD1 (7 bases). The V end lost 5 bases, the J end lost 7 bases, and 18 bases lay between the germline ends. The CDR3 totals 15 residues. Per the germline V gene, CDR1 is SGHNT and CDR2 is YENEEA. The CDR3 spells CASSAHQGGFNEQFF. The CDR3 coding sequence is TGTGCCAGCAGCGCACACCAGGGGGGTTTTAATGAGCAGTTCTTC.

V gene TRBV18 combines with J gene TRBJ1-1; 7 positions agree with TRBD1. This CDR3 has 13 amino acids. V trimming: 4 bases; J trimming: 1 base; junction bases outside the gene matches: 0. The germline V gene encodes CDR1 KGHSH and CDR2 LQKENI. The CDR3 sequence is CASSRDRNTEAFF. In DNA form, the CDR3 reads TGTGCCAGCTCACGGGACAGGAACACTGAAGCTTTCTTT. Full variable domain (remainder filled in from reference TRBV18 and TRBJ1-1): NAGVMQNPRHLVRRRGQEARLRCSPMKGHSHVYWYRQLPEEGLKFMVYLQKENIIDESGMPKERFSAEFPKEGPSILRIQQVVRGDSAAYFCASSRDRNTEAFFGQGTRLTVV.

The chain is built from TRBV5-5 and TRBJ1-1; 8 bases map to TRBD1. V shed 3 bases, J shed 1 base, and the junction held 5 bases outside the gene matches. This CDR3 is 15 amino acids long. CDR1 and CDR2 (germline): SGHKS, YYEKEE (reference sequence). CDR3 loop: CASSSGGPWNTEAFF. The CDR3 DNA sequence: TGTGCCAGCAGCTCAGGGGGCCCATGGAACACTGAAGCTTTCTTT.

The V and J genes are TRBV2 and TRBJ2-3; 10 bases are shared with TRBD2. The CDR3 consists of 16 residues. The germline V gene encodes CDR1 SNHLY and CDR2 FYNNEI. The J segment lost 4 bases and the V segment lost 2 bases, leaving 6 bases of the junction unmatched. CDR3 in amino acids: CASSEMASGGADTQYF. The CDR3, as DNA: TGTGCCAGCAGTGAAATGGCTAGCGGGGGTGCAGATACGCAGTATTTT.

This clone was observed once. This sequence joins TRBV18 and TRBJ2-7; tentatively, D is TRBD1 (6 bases). The germline CDR1 and CDR2 sequences are KGHSH and LQKENI. This CDR3 has 13 amino acids. The V end lost 3 bases, the J end lost 7 bases, and 13 bases lay between the germline ends. CDR3 amino acids: CASSPKSGEEQYF. The CDR3 DNA reads TGTGCCAGCTCACCCAAATCAGGGGAAGAGCAGTACTTC.

The chain couples TRBV5-4 to TRBJ1-4; D gene ambiguous. V lost 4 bases and J lost 4, with 14 bases in between. This CDR3 is built from 15 residues. CDR1 is SGHNT, CDR2 YYREEE, per germline (reference sequence). CDR3: CASSPDTGDNEKLFF. CDR3 DNA: TGTGCCAGCAGCCCTGATACCGGAGATAATGAAAAACTGTTTTTT.

This chain joins TRBV5-1 and TRBJ2-7, with D possibly matching TRBD2 (6 bases). Germline CDR1 reads SGHRS; CDR2 reads YFSETQ. The length of the CDR3 is 15 residues. V gave up 8 bases and J gave up 0 bases, with 18 bases separating them. CDR3 loop: CASTYGGNPSYEQYF. The DNA of the CDR3 is TGCGCCAGTACATATGGGGGGAATCCCTCCTACGAGCAGTACTTC. Complete variable domain (other parts from reference TRBV5-1 and TRBJ2-7): KAGVTQTPRYLIKTRGQQVTLSCSPISGHRSVSWYQQTPGQGLQFLFEYFSETQRNKGNFPGRFSGRQFSNSRSEMNVSTLELGDSALYLCASTYGGNPSYEQYFGPGTRLTVT.

The chain joins TRBV9 to TRBJ1-1, with D unclear. Trimming took 0 bases from V and 1 from J, leaving 10 bases between them. The CDR3 is 15 residues long. Germline V gene sequence: CDR1 SGDLS, CDR2 YYNGEE. The CDR3 bases are TGTGCCAGCAGCGTAGACCCAGGTACGAACACTGAAGCTTTCTTT. The encoded protein is CASSVDPGTNTEAFF.

The chain carries TRBV7-8 and TRBJ2-5; 7 positions agree with TRBD2. The DNA end favors TRBJ2-7, so the J call may be wrong. Germline-derived CDR1 and CDR2 are SGHVS and FQNEAQ. CDR3 length: 13 residues. CDR3 residues: CASFGAGAYEQYF. For the CDR3, the DNA is TGTGCCAGCTTCGGGGCGGGAGCCTACGAGCAGTACTTC.

V and J are TRBV2 and TRBJ1-2, with 9 bases identical to TRBD1. Germline V gives CDR1 SNHLY, CDR2 FYNNEI. CDR3 size: 15 residues. Germline trimming cut 10 bases from V and 6 bases from J; bases unmatched to any gene: 15. The CDR3, as DNA: TGTGCCACAAATCCCGGGACAGGGAGAACGGATGGCTACACCTTC. It is translated as CATNPGTGRTDGYTF.